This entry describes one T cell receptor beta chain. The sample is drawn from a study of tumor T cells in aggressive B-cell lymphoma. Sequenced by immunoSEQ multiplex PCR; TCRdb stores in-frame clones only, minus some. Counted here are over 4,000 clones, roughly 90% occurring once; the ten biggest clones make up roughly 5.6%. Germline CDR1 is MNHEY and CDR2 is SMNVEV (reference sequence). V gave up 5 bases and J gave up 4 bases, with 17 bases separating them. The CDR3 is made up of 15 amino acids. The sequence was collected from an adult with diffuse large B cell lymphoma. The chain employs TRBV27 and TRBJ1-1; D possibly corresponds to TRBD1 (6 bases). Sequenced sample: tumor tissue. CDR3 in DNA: TGTGCCAGCAGTAAAAATACAGGGTTGGGCACTGAAGCTTTCTTT. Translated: CASSKNTGLGTEAFF.